This T cell receptor (beta chain) was documented in a study of radiation and T cells in renal cell carcinoma. The wider study: Nephrectomy followed 15 Gy stereotactic body radiation by 4 weeks. Whole-study findings and limits: From baseline, blood top tumor clonotypes peaked at 2 weeks post-radiation.

This CDR3 region has 15 residues. V was shortened by 4 bases and J by 2 bases, with 14 bases between the two germline ends. Germline V CDR1 and CDR2: MGHRA, YSYEKL. Produced via immunoSEQ multiplex PCR; TCRdb's table is partial and in-frame only. The data contain approximately 90,000 clones, about 88% of them singletons. This clone is a singleton in its sample. Its antigen is not identified. The time point denotes: baseline pretreatment blood. Treatment in this sample: 15 Gy SBRT to primary tumor, nephrectomy 4 weeks later. Radiation-treated patients gave blood at baseline, week 2 and week 4. The sample was blood, taken from a patient whose treatment included radiotherapy and nephrectomy. The TCR was taken from a middle-aged man with renal cell carcinoma. The chain is built from TRBV4-1 and TRBJ1-2; D remains ambiguous. Written as DNA, the CDR3 is TGCGCCAGCAGCCGAACGGCCAGCCAAAACTATGGCTACACCTTC. Translation: CASSRTASQNYGYTF.